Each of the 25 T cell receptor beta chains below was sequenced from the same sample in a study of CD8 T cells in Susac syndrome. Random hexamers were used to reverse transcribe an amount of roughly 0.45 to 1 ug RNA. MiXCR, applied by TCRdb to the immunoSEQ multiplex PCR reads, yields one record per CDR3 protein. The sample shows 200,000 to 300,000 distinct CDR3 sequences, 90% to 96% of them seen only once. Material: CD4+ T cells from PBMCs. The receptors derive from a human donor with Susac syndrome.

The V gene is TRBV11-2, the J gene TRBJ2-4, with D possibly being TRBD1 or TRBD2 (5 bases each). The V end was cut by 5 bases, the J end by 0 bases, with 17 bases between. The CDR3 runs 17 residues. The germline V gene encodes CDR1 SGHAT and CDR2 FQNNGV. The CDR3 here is CASSPGAGVLAKNIQYF. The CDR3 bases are TGTGCCAGCAGCCCCGGGGCAGGAGTGCTAGCCAAAAACATTCAGTACTTC. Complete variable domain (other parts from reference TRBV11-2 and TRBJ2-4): EAGVAQSPRYKIIEKRQSVAFWCNPISGHATLYWYQQILGQGPKLLIQFQNNGVVDDSQLPKDRFSAERLKGVDSTLKIQPAKLEDSAVYLCASSPGAGVLAKNIQYFGAGTRLSVL.

Here the CDR3 DNA reads TGTGCCAGCAGTTTATCCCTCGCCGATGAGCAGTTCTTC. This encodes CASSLSLADEQFF. The V and J genes are TRBV27 and TRBJ2-1; D not resolved. Germline CDR1 and CDR2: MNHEY and SMNVEV (reference sequence). This CDR3 is built from 13 residues. Trimming pared 0 bases from V and 8 bases from J, leaving 8 bases between.

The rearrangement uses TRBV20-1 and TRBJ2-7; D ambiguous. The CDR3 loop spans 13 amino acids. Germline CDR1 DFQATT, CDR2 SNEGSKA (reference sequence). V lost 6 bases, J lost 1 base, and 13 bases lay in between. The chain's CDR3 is CSAPTRQSYEQYF. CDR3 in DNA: TGCAGTGCCCCAACTCGCCAATCCTACGAGCAGTACTTC.

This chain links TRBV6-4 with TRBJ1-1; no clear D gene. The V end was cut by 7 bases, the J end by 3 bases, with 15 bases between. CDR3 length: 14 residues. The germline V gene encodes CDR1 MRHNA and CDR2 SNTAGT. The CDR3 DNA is TGTGCCAGCAAGGGCACCCCGTATCACACTGAAGCTTTCTTT. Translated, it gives CASKGTPYHTEAFF.

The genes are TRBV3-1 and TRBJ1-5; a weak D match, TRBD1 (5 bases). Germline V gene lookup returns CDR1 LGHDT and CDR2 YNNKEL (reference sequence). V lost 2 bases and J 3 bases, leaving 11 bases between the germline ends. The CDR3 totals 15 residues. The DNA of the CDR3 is TGTGCCAGCAGCCAAAGGGGCCAGATCAATCAGCCCCAGCATTTT. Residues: CASSQRGQINQPQHF. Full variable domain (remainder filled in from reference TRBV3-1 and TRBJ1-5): DTAVSQTPKYLVTQMGNDKSIKCEQNLGHDTMYWYKQDSKKFLKIMFSYNNKELIINETVPNRFSPKSPDKAHLNLHINSLELGDSAVYFCASSQRGQINQPQHFGDGTRLSIL.

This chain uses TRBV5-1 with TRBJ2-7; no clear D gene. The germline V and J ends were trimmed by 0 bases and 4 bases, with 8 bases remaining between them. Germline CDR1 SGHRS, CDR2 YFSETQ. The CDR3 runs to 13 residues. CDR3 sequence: CASSLDGIYEQYF. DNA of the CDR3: TGCGCCAGCAGCTTGGACGGAATATACGAGCAGTACTTC.

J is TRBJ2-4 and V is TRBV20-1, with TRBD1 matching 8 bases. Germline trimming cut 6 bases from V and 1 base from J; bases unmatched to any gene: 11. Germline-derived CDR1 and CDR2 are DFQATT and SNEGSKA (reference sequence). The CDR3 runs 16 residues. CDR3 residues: CSAQGAQGMAKNIQYF. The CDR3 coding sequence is TGCAGTGCCCAGGGGGCACAGGGGATGGCCAAAAACATTCAGTACTTC.

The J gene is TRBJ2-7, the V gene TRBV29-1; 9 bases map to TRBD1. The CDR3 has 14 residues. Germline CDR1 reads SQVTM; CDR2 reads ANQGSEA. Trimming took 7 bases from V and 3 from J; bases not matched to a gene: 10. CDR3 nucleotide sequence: TGCAGCGCTGGAGGGGGACAGGGTGTCTACGAGCAGTACTTC. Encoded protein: CSAGGGQGVYEQYF.

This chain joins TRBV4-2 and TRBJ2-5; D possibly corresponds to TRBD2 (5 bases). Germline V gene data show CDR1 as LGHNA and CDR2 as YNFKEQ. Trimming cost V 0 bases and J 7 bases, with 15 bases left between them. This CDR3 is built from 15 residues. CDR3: CASSQEGTSGGTQYF. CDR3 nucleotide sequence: TGTGCCAGCAGCCAAGAGGGCACCAGTGGAGGGACCCAGTACTTC.

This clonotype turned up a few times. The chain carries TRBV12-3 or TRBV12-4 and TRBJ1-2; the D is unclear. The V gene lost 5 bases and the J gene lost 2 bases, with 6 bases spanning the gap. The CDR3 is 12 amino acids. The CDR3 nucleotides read TGTGCCAGCAGTCCACAGAACTATGGCTACACCTTC. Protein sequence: CASSPQNYGYTF.

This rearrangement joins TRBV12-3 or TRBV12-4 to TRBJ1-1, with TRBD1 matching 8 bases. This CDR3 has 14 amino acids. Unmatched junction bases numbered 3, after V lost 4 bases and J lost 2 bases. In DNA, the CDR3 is TGTGCCAGCAGTTCGGACAGGGCAAACACTGAAGCTTTCTTT. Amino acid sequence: CASSSDRANTEAFF.

This CDR3 reads CASSVEPNYGYTF. CDR3 DNA: TGTGCCAGCAGCGTGGAGCCGAACTATGGCTACACCTTC. This chain links TRBV9 with TRBJ1-2, with no clear D. The V end lost 2 bases, the J end lost 2 bases, and 7 bases lay between the germline ends. Germline assignment: CDR1 SGDLS and CDR2 YYNGEE. This CDR3 region has 13 residues. Complete variable domain (other parts from reference TRBV9 and TRBJ1-2): DSGVTQTPKHLITATGQRVTLRCSPRSGDLSVYWYQQSLDQGLQFLIQYYNGEERAKGNILERFSAQQFPDLHSELNLSSLELGDSALYFCASSVEPNYGYTFGSGTRLTVV.

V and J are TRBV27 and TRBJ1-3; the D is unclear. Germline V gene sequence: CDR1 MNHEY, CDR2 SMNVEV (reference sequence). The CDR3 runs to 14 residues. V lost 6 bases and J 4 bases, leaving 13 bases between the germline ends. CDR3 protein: CASSSGLRGNTIYF. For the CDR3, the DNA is TGTGCCAGCAGCTCTGGGCTTCGGGGAAACACCATATATTTT.

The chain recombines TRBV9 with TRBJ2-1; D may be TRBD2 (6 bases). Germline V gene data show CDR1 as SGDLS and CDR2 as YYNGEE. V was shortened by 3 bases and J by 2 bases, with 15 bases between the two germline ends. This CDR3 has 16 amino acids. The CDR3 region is CASSAREPGAYNEQFF. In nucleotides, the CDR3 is TGTGCCAGCAGCGCTCGGGAGCCGGGGGCCTACAATGAGCAGTTCTTC.

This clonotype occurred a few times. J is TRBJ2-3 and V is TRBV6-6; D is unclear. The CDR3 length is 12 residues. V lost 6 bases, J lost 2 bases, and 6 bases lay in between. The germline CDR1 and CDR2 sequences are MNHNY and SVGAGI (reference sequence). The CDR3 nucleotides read TGTGCCAGCAGCCAGTACACAGATACGCAGTATTTT. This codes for CASSQYTDTQYF.

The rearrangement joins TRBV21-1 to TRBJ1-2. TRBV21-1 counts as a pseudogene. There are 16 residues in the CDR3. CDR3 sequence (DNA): TGTGCCAGCAGCAAACCAGGTGCAGGGCTGAACTATGGCTACACCTTC. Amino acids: CASSKPGAGLNYGYTF.

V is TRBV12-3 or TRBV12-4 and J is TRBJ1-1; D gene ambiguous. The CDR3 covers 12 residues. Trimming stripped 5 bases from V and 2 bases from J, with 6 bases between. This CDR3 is CASSPHNTEAFF. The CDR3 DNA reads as TGTGCCAGCAGTCCCCATAACACTGAAGCTTTCTTT.

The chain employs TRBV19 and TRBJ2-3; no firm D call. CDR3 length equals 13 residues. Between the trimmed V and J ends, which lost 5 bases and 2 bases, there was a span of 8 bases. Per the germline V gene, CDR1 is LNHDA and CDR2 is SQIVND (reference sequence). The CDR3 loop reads CASSSRLTDTQYF. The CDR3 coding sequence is TGTGCCAGTAGTTCCCGACTCACAGATACGCAGTATTTT.

In nucleotides, the CDR3 is TGTGCCAGCAGCGTAGGGGGACAGGGGGGAACTGAAGCTTTCTTT. Translation gives CASSVGGQGGTEAFF. J is TRBJ1-1 and V is TRBV9, with 11 bases aligning to TRBD1. The CDR3 runs 15 residues. The germline V gene encodes CDR1 SGDLS and CDR2 YYNGEE. V was pared by 0 bases and J by 5 bases, with 3 bases of the junction left unmatched.

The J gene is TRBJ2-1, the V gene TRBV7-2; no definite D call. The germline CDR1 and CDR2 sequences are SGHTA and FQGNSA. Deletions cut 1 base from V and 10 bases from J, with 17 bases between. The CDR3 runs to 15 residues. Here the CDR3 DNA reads TGTGCCAGCAGCTTAGTAACCGGACCAGGTCGGGAGCAGTTCTTC. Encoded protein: CASSLVTGPGREQFF.

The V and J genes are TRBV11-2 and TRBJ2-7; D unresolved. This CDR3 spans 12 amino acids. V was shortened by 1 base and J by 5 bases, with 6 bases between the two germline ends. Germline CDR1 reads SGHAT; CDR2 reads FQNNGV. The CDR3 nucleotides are TGTGCCAGCAGCTTAGTGGCGAACGAGCAGTACTTC. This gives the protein CASSLVANEQYF.

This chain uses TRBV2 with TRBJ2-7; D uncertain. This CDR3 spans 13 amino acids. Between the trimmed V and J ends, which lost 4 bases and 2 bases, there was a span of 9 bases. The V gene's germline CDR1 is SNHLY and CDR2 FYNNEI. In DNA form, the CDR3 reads TGTGCCAGCAGTGTTGGTCGGACCTACGAGCAGTACTTC. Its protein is CASSVGRTYEQYF.

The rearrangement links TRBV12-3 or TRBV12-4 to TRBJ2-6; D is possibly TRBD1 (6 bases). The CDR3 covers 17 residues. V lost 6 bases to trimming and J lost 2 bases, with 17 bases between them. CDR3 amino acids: CASSRLTGRAGANVLTF. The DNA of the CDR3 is TGTGCCAGCAGCCGACTGACAGGACGTGCTGGGGCCAACGTCCTGACTTTC.

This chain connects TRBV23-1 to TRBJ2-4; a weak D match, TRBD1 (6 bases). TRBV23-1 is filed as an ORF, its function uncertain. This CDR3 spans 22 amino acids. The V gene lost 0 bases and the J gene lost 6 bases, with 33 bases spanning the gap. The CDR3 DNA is TGCGCCAGCAGTCAATCTATTATCCGACAGGATCCTCCGGGGACGGCCGGAAACATTCAGTACTTC. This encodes CASSQSIIRQDPPGTAGNIQYF.

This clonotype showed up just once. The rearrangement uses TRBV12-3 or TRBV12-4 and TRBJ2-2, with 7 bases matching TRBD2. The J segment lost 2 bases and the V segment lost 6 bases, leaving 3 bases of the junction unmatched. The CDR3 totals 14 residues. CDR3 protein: CASRTSSNTGELFF. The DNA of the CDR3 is TGTGCCAGCAGGACTAGCTCTAACACCGGGGAGCTGTTTTTT.